This TCR beta chain was sequenced in a study of blood T cell repertoires in COVID-19. Study context: COVID-19 samples collected from the United States, Italy and Spain covered acute and convalescent phases.

In Seattle, patients joined the study during active infection and were tracked longitudinally. Here immunoSEQ multiplex PCR was the method, and the copy in TCRdb shows in-frame clones only, minus some. This sample has some 390,000 clones, with approximately 89% found just once. Germline CDR1 LGHNA, CDR2 YNFKEQ. This CDR3 region has 15 residues. The V and J ends lost 4 bases and 2 bases respectively, with 14 bases between them. The clonotype originates from a woman aged 60-70 years with COVID-19, enrolled during active disease. Sequencing was performed on peripheral blood. The chain is built from TRBV4-2 and TRBJ1-2; D is perhaps TRBD1 (6 bases). The DNA for the CDR3 is TGTGCCAGCAGCCCCCTCGGGGGGGCCAACTATGGCTACACCTTC. It codes for CASSPLGGANYGYTF.